These 13 T cell receptor beta chains were sequenced from one sample in a study of Tregs in tolerant kidney transplant recipients. Generated by immunoSEQ multiplex PCR, the TCRdb table keeps only in-frame clones and is missing some. The listing contains 11,000 to 15,000 clones. Recipients received nonmyeloablative bone marrow transplants from related graft donors, with transient mixed chimerism. The specimen comprised CD8+ T cells from blood (PBMCs), sampled 6 months after the transplant. The receptors come from a human patient who received a combined kidney and bone marrow transplant. Certain T cells may be donor cells from the graft.

Concerning this clone: The missing CDR3 end, 3 residues past where the read stops, is filled in from the germline J gene. The chain uses TRBV10-2 and TRBJ2-7; 15 positions agree with TRBD2. Germline V gene lookup returns CDR1 WSHSY and CDR2 SAAADI. The ends lost 10 bases at V and 0 bases at J; junction bases unmatched: 10. The CDR3 contains 17 residues. Incomplete CDR3 DNA: TGCGCCACCTTTGGACTAGCGGGAGGGCCACTCTCCTACGAG. This sequence encodes CATFGLAGGPLSYE. The CDR3 in full is CATFGLAGGPLSYEQYF.

With regard to this clone: The read gets to within 3 residues of the CDR3 end, and the germline J gene fills in the rest. This chain links TRBV19 with TRBJ1-1, with 7 positions matching TRBD1. Trimming removed 4 bases from V and 6 bases from J; junction bases left unmatched: 11. The CDR3 is 15 amino acids. Germline lookup yields CDR1 LNHDA and CDR2 SQIVND (reference sequence). The chain's CDR3 is CASSKWDSPDPEAFF. The part of the CDR3 DNA that was read is TGTGCCAGTAGTAAATGGGACAGCCCGGACCCTGAA.

In the case of this clone: The read ends 3 residues early relative to the CDR3; the germline J gene fills the gap. This chain uses TRBV11-2 with TRBJ2-2; tentative D call: TRBD1 (5 bases). The CDR3 is 14 residues long. Germline V lookup: CDR1 SGHAT, CDR2 FQNNGV. Trimming stripped 0 bases from V and 6 bases from J, with 8 bases between. Incomplete CDR3 DNA: TGTGCCAGCAGCTTAGATCCAGGGTCCGGGGAG. This encodes CASSLDPGSGE. The entire CDR3 sequence reads CASSLDPGSGELFF.

Concerning this clone itself: The read ends 3 residues early relative to the CDR3; the germline J gene fills the gap. The V gene is TRBV9, the J gene TRBJ1-2; 12 nucleotides match TRBD1. This CDR3 is 14 amino acids long. The V gene's germline CDR1 is SGDLS and CDR2 YYNGEE. V lost 5 bases to trimming and J lost 4 bases; unmatched junction nucleotides: 3. The chain's CDR3 is CASSRDRGPYGYTF. CDR3 DNA (partial): TGTGCCAGCAGTCGGGACAGGGGGCCCTATGGC.

As regards this clone: The CDR3 is cut off 3 residues early in the read; its end comes from the germline J gene. This chain links TRBV5-1 with TRBJ2-7, with 9 bases matching TRBD1. This CDR3 is 15 amino acids long. Germline V gives CDR1 SGHRS, CDR2 YFSETQ. With V trimmed by 6 bases and J by 4 bases, 11 bases remained unmatched. This chain's CDR3 is CASNLNRGPRYEQYF. CDR3 DNA (partial): TGCGCCAGCAACCTAAACAGGGGGCCAAGGTACGAG.

A remark on this clone: The read terminates 3 residues ahead of where the CDR3 ends, so the germline J gene completes it. The gene calls are TRBV29-1 and TRBJ1-3, with 7 bases aligning to TRBD1. Trimming took 3 bases from V and 2 from J; bases not matched to a gene: 4. Germline CDR1 reads SQVTM; CDR2 reads ANQGSEA. The CDR3 spans 14 residues. CDR3 bases read: TGCAGCGTTGACCGGCAGGGGGCTGGAAACACC. Encoded protein: CSVDRQGAGNT. The entire CDR3 protein is CSVDRQGAGNTIYF.

On this clone itself: The CDR3 end falls 3 residues outside the read, so it is completed with the germline J gene. V usage is TRBV20-1 and J usage is TRBJ1-2; D unresolved. Germline lookup yields CDR1 DFQATT and CDR2 SNEGSKA (reference sequence). Trimming cost V 0 bases and J 3 bases, with 5 bases left between them. This CDR3 region has 12 residues. Partial CDR3 DNA: TGCAGTGCTAGAGAGGGCTACTATGGC. Residues: CSAREGYYG. The complete CDR3 reads CSAREGYYGYTF.

Concerning this clone itself: The DNA ends 3 residues before the CDR3 does, and the rest of the CDR3 is filled in from the germline J gene. The chain uses TRBV9 and TRBJ1-4; 11 bases map to TRBD1. Germline V gene data show CDR1 as SGDLS and CDR2 as YYNGEE. The J segment lost 8 bases and the V segment lost 3 bases, leaving 6 bases of the junction unmatched. CDR3 length: 15 amino acids. The covered CDR3 bases are TGTGCCAGCAGCGAGGACAGGGGGCTCGGGGAAAAA. Translating it yields CASSEDRGLGEK. The full CDR3 reads CASSEDRGLGEKLFF.

In the case of this clone: Coverage ceases 3 residues before the CDR3 finishes, and the germline J gene fills in the end. The chain uses TRBV7-8 and TRBJ1-2; D gene ambiguous. Germline V gives CDR1 SGHVS, CDR2 FQNEAQ. The germline V and J ends were trimmed by 1 base and 0 bases, with 3 bases remaining between them. This CDR3 is built from 13 residues. The CDR3 protein is CASSLGANYGYTF. CDR3 bases read: TGTGCCAGCAGCTTAGGCGCTAACTATGGC. Full variable domain (outside the CDR3, taken from reference TRBV7-8 and TRBJ1-2): GAGVSQSPRYKVAKRGQDVALRCDPISGHVSLFWYQQALGQGPEFLTYFQNEAQLDKSGLPSDRFFAERPEGSVSTLKIQRTQQEDSAVYLCASSLGANYGYTFGSGTRLTVV.

Remarks on this clone: Coverage ceases 3 residues before the CDR3 finishes, and the germline J gene fills in the end. V gene TRBV4-1 combines with J gene TRBJ1-1; the D is unclear. The CDR3 has 12 amino acids. Germline loops: CDR1 MGHRA, CDR2 YSYEKL. The V gene lost 0 bases and the J gene lost 4 bases, with 3 bases spanning the gap. The part of the CDR3 DNA that was read is TGCGCCAGCAGCCAAGACGGCACTGAA. This codes for CASSQDGTE. The CDR3 reads in full as CASSQDGTEAFF.

Turning to this clone: The read gets to within 3 residues of the CDR3 end, and the germline J gene fills in the rest. Distinct nucleotide sequences in the sample also encode this CDR3. V usage is TRBV9 and J usage is TRBJ1-3; D gene uncertain. The germline gives CDR1 SGDLS, CDR2 YYNGEE. This CDR3 is built from 15 residues. V dropped 2 bases and J dropped 0 bases, with 9 bases sitting between them. CDR3 sequence reads: CASSVAGSSGNTIYF. The part of the CDR3 DNA that was read is TGTGCCAGCAGCGTTGCAGGTAGCTCTGGAAACACC.

Concerning this clone itself: The DNA ends 3 residues before the CDR3 does, and the rest of the CDR3 is filled in from the germline J gene. The chain has TRBV5-4 and TRBJ2-3; TRBD1 matches 8 bases. CDR1 SGHNT and CDR2 YYREEE come from the germline V gene (reference sequence). Losses at the gene ends were 2 bases for V and 4 bases for J; bases not matched to a gene: 6. The CDR3 has 15 residues. Partial CDR3 DNA: TGTGCCAGCAGCTTCTACGGACAGGGCTCAGATACG. This translates into CASSFYGQGSDT. The full CDR3 protein reads CASSFYGQGSDTQYF.

Concerning this clone: The read gets to within 3 residues of the CDR3 end, and the germline J gene fills in the rest. J is TRBJ2-5 and V is TRBV2, with 11 nucleotides matching TRBD2. Per germline, CDR1 SNHLY and CDR2 FYNNEI. V shed 4 bases, J shed 4 bases, and the junction held 5 bases outside the gene matches. This CDR3 has 15 residues. The sequenced part of the CDR3 DNA is TGTGCCAGCAGTGTTTCCGGGACTAGCGGAGAGACC. It codes for CASSVSGTSGET. The full CDR3 sequence reads CASSVSGTSGETQYF.